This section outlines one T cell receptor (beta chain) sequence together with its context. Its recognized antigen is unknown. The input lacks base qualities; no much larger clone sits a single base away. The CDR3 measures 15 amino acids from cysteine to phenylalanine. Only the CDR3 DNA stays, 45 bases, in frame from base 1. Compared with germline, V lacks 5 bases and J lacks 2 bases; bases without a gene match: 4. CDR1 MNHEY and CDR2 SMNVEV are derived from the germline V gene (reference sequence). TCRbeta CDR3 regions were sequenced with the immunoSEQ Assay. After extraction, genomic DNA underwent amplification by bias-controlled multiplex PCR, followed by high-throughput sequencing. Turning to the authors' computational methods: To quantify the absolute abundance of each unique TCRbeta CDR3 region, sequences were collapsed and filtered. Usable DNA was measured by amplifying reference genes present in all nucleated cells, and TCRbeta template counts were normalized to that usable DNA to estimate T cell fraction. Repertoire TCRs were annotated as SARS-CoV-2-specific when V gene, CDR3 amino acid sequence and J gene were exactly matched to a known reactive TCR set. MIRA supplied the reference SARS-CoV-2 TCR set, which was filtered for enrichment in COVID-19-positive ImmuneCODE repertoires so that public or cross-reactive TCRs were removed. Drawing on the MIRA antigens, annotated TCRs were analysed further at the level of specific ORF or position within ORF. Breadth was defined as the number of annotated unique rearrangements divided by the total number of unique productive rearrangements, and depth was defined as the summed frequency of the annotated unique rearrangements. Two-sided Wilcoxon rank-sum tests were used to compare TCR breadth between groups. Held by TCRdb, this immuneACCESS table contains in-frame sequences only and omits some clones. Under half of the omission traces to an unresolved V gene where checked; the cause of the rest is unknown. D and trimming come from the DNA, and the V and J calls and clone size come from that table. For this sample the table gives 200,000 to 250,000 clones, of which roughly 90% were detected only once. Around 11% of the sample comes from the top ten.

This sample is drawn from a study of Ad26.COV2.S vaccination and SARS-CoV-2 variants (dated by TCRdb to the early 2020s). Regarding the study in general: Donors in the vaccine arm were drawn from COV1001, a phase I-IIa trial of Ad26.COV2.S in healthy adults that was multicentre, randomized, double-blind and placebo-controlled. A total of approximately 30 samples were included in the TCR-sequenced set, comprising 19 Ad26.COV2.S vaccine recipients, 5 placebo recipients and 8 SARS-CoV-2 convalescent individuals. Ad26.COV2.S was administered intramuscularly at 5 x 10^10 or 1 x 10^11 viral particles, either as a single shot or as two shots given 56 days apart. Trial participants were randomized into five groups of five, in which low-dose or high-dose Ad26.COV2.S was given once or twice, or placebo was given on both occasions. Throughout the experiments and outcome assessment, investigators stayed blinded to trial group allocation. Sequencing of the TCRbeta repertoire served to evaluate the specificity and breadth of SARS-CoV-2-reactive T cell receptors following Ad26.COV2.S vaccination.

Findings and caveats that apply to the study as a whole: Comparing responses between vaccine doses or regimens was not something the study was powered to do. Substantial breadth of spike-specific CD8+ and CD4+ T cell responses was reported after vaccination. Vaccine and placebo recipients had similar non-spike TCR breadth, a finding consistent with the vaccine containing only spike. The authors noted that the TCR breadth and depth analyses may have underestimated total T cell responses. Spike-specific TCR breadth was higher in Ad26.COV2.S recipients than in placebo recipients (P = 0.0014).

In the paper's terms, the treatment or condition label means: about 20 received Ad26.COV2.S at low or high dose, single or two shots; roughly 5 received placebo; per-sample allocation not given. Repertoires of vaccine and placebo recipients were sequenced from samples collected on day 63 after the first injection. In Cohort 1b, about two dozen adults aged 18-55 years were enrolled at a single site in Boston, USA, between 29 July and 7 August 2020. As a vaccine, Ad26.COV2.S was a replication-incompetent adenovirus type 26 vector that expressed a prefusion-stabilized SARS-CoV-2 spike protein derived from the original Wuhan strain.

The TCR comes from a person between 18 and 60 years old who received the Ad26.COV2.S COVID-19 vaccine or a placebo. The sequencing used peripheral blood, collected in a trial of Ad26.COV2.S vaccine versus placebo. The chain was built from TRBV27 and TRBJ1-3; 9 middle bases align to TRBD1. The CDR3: CASSKTGGPGNTIYF. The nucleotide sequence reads TGTGCCAGCAGTAAGACAGGGGGTCCTGGAAACACCATATATTTT.